This entry is about one T cell receptor (beta chain). This clonotype was counted only a few times. Its cognate antigen has yet to be identified. Per-base qualities were not stored, and no clone one base away is much larger. The entry originates in a study of chronic HIV infection and antiretroviral therapy (dated by TCRdb to about 2015). Measured from the cysteine to the phenylalanine, the CDR3 is 13 residues long. The CDR3 DNA has 39 bases and is translated from base 1. V is cut back by 6 bases and J by 9 bases, with 9 bases in the junction unmatched. The library came from 5' RACE. Data came from an Illumina MiSeq. The public reads were reprocessed in TCRdb via fastp at Q25 and MiXCR, keeping in-frame beta chains. Rows are combined by CDR3 protein, so each entry shows the most common genes and DNA. This sample is represented by roughly 48,000 distinct CDR3 sequences; under 20% of them were singletons. The ten largest clonotypes hold roughly 3% of the sample.

What was sequenced was peripheral blood. The sequence links TRBV12-3 or TRBV12-4 to TRBJ2-7; TRBD2 fits 9 bases in the junction. The sequence was obtained from an adult who had HIV and had not received antiretroviral therapy, or was an uninfected healthy control (not recorded which). The CDR3 region has the sequence CASRVAGDFVQYF. DNA sequence: TGTGCCAGCAGAGTAGCGGGAGATTTTGTGCAGTACTTC.